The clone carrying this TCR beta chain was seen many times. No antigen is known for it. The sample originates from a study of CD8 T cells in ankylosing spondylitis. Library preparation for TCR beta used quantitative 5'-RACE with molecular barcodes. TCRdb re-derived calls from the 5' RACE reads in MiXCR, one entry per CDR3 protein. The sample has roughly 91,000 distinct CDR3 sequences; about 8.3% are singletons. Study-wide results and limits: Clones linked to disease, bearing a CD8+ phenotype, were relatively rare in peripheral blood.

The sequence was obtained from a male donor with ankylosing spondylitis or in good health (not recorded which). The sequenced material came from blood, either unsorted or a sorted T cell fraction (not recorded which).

The CDR3 DNA reads as TGTGCCAGCAGTTTAGCTCCCCCCCATAGCCAAGGCGGGACAGATCCCTACGAGCAGTACTTC. The encoded protein is CASSLAPPHSQGGTDPYEQYF. The chain carries TRBV12-3 or TRBV12-4 and TRBJ2-7; maybe TRBD1 (7 bases). V lost 0 bases to trimming and J lost 2 bases, with 29 bases between them. The CDR3 covers 21 residues.